This TCR beta chain was obtained from a study of T cell responses to AZD1222 COVID-19 vaccine. General observations from the study: CD4 TCRs associated with vaccination spanned spike, dominating at 160-218 and 743-854. At baseline, seropositivity was found in only six AZD1222 recipients. Reportedly, close to half of spike-specific TCRs are directed against unmutated variant regions.

Second doses at about 4 or about 12 weeks were pooled. Remarks on this clone: Its target is unknown.

Libraries were prepared by immunoSEQ multiplex PCR; TCRdb keeps only in-frame clonotypes and omits some of them. This sample yields approximately 270,000 clones, of which about 94% are seen a single time; around 0.5% belongs to the top ten. CDR1 and CDR2 (germline): SEHNR, FQNEAQ (reference sequence). V was cut by 8 bases and J by 2 bases, with 10 bases left in between. The CDR3 sequence is 12 residues long. This specimen was peripheral blood, taken 28 days after the second AZD1222 dose. This chain joins TRBV7-9 and TRBJ2-7; D possibly matches TRBD1 or TRBD2 (7 bases each). The sequence came from an adult who received the AZD1222 COVID-19 vaccine. Here the CDR3 DNA reads TGTGCCAGCCAGGGGGGGACCTACGAGCAGTACTTC. It specifies CASQGGTYEQYF.